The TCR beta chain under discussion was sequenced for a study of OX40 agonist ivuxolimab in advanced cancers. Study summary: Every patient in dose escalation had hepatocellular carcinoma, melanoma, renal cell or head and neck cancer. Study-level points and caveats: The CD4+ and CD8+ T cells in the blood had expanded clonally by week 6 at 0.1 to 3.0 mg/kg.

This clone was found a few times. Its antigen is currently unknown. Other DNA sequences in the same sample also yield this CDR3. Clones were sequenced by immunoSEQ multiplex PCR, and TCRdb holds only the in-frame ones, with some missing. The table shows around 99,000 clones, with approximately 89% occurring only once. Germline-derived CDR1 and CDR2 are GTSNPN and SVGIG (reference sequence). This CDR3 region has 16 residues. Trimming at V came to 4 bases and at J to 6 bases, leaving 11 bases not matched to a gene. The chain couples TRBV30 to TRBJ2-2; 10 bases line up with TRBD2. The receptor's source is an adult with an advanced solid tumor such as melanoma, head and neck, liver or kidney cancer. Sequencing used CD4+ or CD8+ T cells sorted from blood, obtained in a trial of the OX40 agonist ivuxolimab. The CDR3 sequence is CAWTLGLAGVAGELFF. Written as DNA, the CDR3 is TGTGCCTGGACCCTAGGGCTAGCGGGAGTAGCCGGGGAGCTGTTTTTT.